Sequencing of this TCR beta chain was carried out in a study of T-cell reconstitution after alpha-beta-depleted transplantation in children. Study observations and caveats: T-cell counts and diversity at one year following transplant were attributed mainly to newly produced T cells.

Preparation of the TCRbeta library was carried out with unique molecular identifiers. TCRdb reprocessed the PCR reads via MiXCR and lists one record per CDR3 protein. The sample records 330,000 or so distinct CDR3 sequences, just over 7.5% being singletons. As for this clonotype: Its antigen is not identified.

The input for sequencing was peripheral blood, taken 360 days after TCRalphabeta/CD19-depleted stem cell transplant. The TCR originated in a female patient aged 2-9 years who had a stem cell transplant for Fanconi anemia, so the T cells may come from the graft donor.

CDR3 in DNA: TGTGCCAGCAGCTTATTTGAGCAGGAGCCCCAGCATTTT. As protein: CASSLFEQEPQHF. The V gene is TRBV7-8, the J gene TRBJ1-5; D not certain. Germline V gene sequence: CDR1 SGHVS, CDR2 FQNEAQ. V lost 2 bases and J 8 bases, leaving 10 bases between the germline ends. CDR3 length: 13 residues.